A single sample is the source of the 23 T cell receptor beta chains below, sequenced in a study of T cells after yellow fever vaccination (dated by TCRdb to the late 2010s). The library was generated by 5' RACE. Sequenced on an Illumina NovaSeq 6000. TCRdb passed the public sequencing reads through fastp at Q25 and MiXCR, retaining productive beta sequences. Entries that share a CDR3 protein sequence are merged under the most common genes and DNA. For this sample the table gives about 250,000 distinct CDR3 sequences, of which 3.6% were detected only once. The ten biggest clones cover under 20% of the sample. The intended sense of this specimen's treatment or condition label: live attenuated yellow fever vaccine strain. The sample in question was PBMCs, obtained 15 days after the yellow fever booster vaccination. The receptor set was obtained from a man in his late teens or twenties who received the YFV17D yellow fever vaccine.

This clonotype showed up many times. The chain joins TRBV29-1 to TRBJ1-2, with D tentatively TRBD1 (5 bases). This CDR3 has 13 amino acids. V was cut by 0 bases and J by 8 bases, with 13 bases left in between. In germline, CDR1 is SQVTM, CDR2 ANQGSEA. The CDR3 bases are TGCAGCGTTGAAGAGGTGGCAGGGAAGGGCTACACCTTC. It yields the protein CSVEEVAGKGYTF.

This clonotype has at least ten counts. The chain links TRBV5-5 to TRBJ2-3; D uncertain. In germline, CDR1 is SGHKS, CDR2 YYEKEE (reference sequence). The CDR3 contains 13 residues. Trimming removed 5 bases at V and 1 base at J, with 8 bases between. CDR3 DNA: TGTGCCAGCAGAGAAATGGGCACAGATACGCAGTATTTT. It encodes CASREMGTDTQYF. Complete variable domain (other parts from reference TRBV5-5 and TRBJ2-3): DAGVTQSPTHLIKTRGQQVTLRCSPISGHKSVSWYQQVLGQGPQFIFQYYEKEERGRGNFPDRFSARQFPNYSSELNVNALLLGDSALYLCASREMGTDTQYFGPGTRLTVL.

This clonotype came up many times. The J gene is TRBJ1-4, the V gene TRBV7-6, with 7 nucleotides matching TRBD1. This CDR3 spans 15 amino acids. V lost 4 bases, J lost 4 bases, and 6 bases stayed unmatched. CDR1 and CDR2 (germline): SGHVS, FNYEAQ. CDR3: CASSSEGADNEKLFF. The CDR3 nucleotides read TGTGCCAGCAGCTCCGAGGGGGCTGATAATGAAAAACTGTTTTTT.

There are many counts of this clonotype. The V gene is TRBV7-2, the J gene TRBJ2-3; D is uncertain. Germline values: CDR1 SGHTA, CDR2 FQGNSA. V was pared by 1 base and J by 4 bases, with 9 bases between. This CDR3 is 14 amino acids long. The CDR3 spells CASSLGVAADTQYF. The DNA for the CDR3 is TGTGCCAGCAGCTTAGGAGTGGCCGCAGATACGCAGTATTTT.

In its sample, this clonotype was seen many times. The rearrangement uses TRBV6-2 or TRBV6-3 and TRBJ2-7, with D unresolved. CDR3 length: 11 residues. From germline, CDR1 is MNHEY and CDR2 SVGEGT. The germline V and J ends were trimmed by 8 bases and 12 bases, with 17 bases remaining between them. For the CDR3, the DNA is TGTGCCAGCGGATACGGGCCGACACCGTACGTC. It is translated as CASGYGPTPYV.

The chain recombines TRBV7-9 with TRBJ2-1; possible D gene TRBD2, 6 bases. The V end lost 1 base, the J end lost 7 bases, and 14 bases lay between the germline ends. Germline lookup yields CDR1 SEHNR and CDR2 FQNEAQ (reference sequence). The CDR3 is made up of 15 amino acids. The chain's CDR3 is CASSLGGTRLNEQFF. CDR3 nucleotides: TGTGCCAGCAGCTTAGGTGGGACTCGTCTTAATGAGCAGTTCTTC.

The rearrangement uses TRBV19 and TRBJ2-6; D perhaps matches TRBD1 (7 bases). The CDR3 sequence is 17 residues long. Between the trimmed V and J ends, which lost 7 bases and 2 bases, there was a span of 18 bases. Germline V gene lookup returns CDR1 LNHDA and CDR2 SQIVND (reference sequence). The CDR3 protein is CASIPSRGVTGANVLTF. In DNA form, the CDR3 reads TGTGCCAGTATCCCCTCCAGGGGGGTAACTGGGGCCAACGTCCTGACTTTC.

This clonotype was observed at least ten times. The chain is built from TRBV4-3 and TRBJ2-3; TRBD2 matches 9 bases. CDR1 and CDR2 from the germline V gene are LGHNA and YSLEER. This CDR3 has 19 amino acids. J gave up 0 bases and V 0 bases, and 10 bases lay outside the gene matches. CDR3: CASSQDRAAGGISTDTQYF. The CDR3 DNA follows: TGCGCCAGCAGCCAAGATAGGGCGGCGGGGGGGATCAGCACAGATACGCAGTATTTT.

In this sample, this clonotype turned up many times. The V call is TRBV27, the J call TRBJ2-5, with no clear D. Deletions cut 7 bases from V and 1 base from J, with 13 bases between. From germline, CDR1 is MNHEY and CDR2 SMNVEV (reference sequence). This CDR3 comprises 14 residues. For the CDR3, the DNA is TGTGCCAGCAAAACGATGGCAGTCCAAGAGACCCAGTACTTC. Translation: CASKTMAVQETQYF.

This clonotype has ten or more counts. The chain couples TRBV5-1 to TRBJ2-7, with D hard to call. There are 14 residues in the CDR3. Per the germline V gene, CDR1 is SGHRS and CDR2 is YFSETQ. Trimming pared 3 bases from V and 2 bases from J, leaving 12 bases between. CDR3: CASSWTTGPYEQYF. The CDR3 DNA follows: TGCGCCAGCAGCTGGACGACTGGACCCTACGAGCAGTACTTC.

Ten or more counts support this clonotype. The gene calls are TRBV9 and TRBJ2-2, with 8 bases aligning to TRBD1. The CDR3 contains 16 residues. Germline CDR1 is SGDLS and CDR2 is YYNGEE. J was trimmed by 7 bases and V by 4 bases; bases with no gene match: 12. The CDR3 sequence is CASSPRTGSNLGELFF. The CDR3 DNA reads TGTGCCAGCAGCCCCCGGACAGGGTCAAACCTCGGGGAGCTGTTTTTT. The full variable domain, in which reference TRBV9 and TRBJ2-2 provide the parts outside the CDR3, is DSGVTQTPKHLITATGQRVTLRCSPRSGDLSVYWYQQSLDQGLQFLIQYYNGEERAKGNILERFSAQQFPDLHSELNLSSLELGDSALYFCASSPRTGSNLGELFFGEGSRLTVL.

The table lists this clonotype with many counts. The chain carries TRBV5-6 and TRBJ2-7; D is unclear. V lost 1 base and J 6 bases, leaving 11 bases between the germline ends. CDR1 and CDR2 (germline): SGHDT, YYEEEE. The CDR3 is made up of 13 amino acids. The DNA for the CDR3 is TGTGCCAGCAGCTTGCGCTTTTCCCCCGAGCAGTACGTC. Residues: CASSLRFSPEQYV.

Many counts were recorded for this clonotype. The chain couples TRBV5-6 to TRBJ1-4, with D unclear. This CDR3 contains 12 residues. Germline V CDR1 and CDR2: SGHDT, YYEEEE. V was shortened by 5 bases and J by 7 bases, with 9 bases between the two germline ends. CDR3 sequence: CASSRGSEKLFF. The CDR3 DNA is TGTGCCAGCAGTCGTGGGAGTGAAAAACTGTTTTTT.

This clonotype was counted ten times or more. J is TRBJ2-7 and V is TRBV5-1; 8 positions match TRBD2. The CDR3 length is 14 residues. CDR1 and CDR2 from the germline V gene are SGHRS and YFSETQ. J lost 6 bases, V lost 0 bases, and 5 bases had no gene match. The chain's CDR3 is CASSLVRLAGEQYF. In DNA, the CDR3 is TGCGCCAGCAGCTTGGTACGGCTAGCGGGCGAGCAGTACTTC.

This clonotype was counted at least ten times. The chain combines TRBV7-4 with TRBJ2-7; the D gene is possibly TRBD2 (7 bases). Germline loops: CDR1 SGHVT, CDR2 SQSDAQ. The CDR3 is 16 amino acids. V lost 4 bases, J lost 2 bases, and 18 bases lay in between. For the CDR3, the DNA is TGTGCCAGCAGCTACCCCCGAGGGGGAGGGCCCTACGAGCAGTACGTC. Amino acid sequence: CASSYPRGGGPYEQYV.

This clonotype showed up many times. This rearrangement joins TRBV5-8 to TRBJ2-7; D tentatively fits TRBD1 or TRBD2 (5 bases each). Deletions cut 4 bases from V and 0 bases from J, with 14 bases between. CDR3 length: 15 amino acids. CDR1 and CDR2 from the germline V gene are SGHTS and YDEGEE. CDR3 amino acids: CASSRPVGTSYEQYF. The CDR3 coding sequence is TGTGCCAGCAGCCGGCCGGTGGGGACCTCCTACGAGCAGTACTTC.

This chain joins TRBV5-6 and TRBJ1-1, with TRBD1 matching 9 bases. Trimming took 2 bases from V and 5 from J; bases not matched to a gene: 4. This CDR3 contains 14 residues. From germline, CDR1 is SGHDT and CDR2 YYEEEE. The CDR3 coding sequence is TGTGCCAGCAGCTTAAACAGGGGGCGTACTGAAGCTTTCTTT. Amino acid sequence: CASSLNRGRTEAFF. Combining the CDR3 with reference TRBV5-6 and TRBJ1-1 gives the whole variable domain DAGVTQSPTHLIKTRGQQVTLRCSPKSGHDTVSWYQQALGQGPQFIFQYYEEEERQRGNFPDRFSGHQFPNYSSELNVNALLLGDSALYLCASSLNRGRTEAFFGQGTRLTVV.

In its sample, this clonotype ranks as large. The chain recombines TRBV7-6 with TRBJ2-1; no definite D call. Germline V gene data show CDR1 as SGHVS and CDR2 as FNYEAQ. There are 11 residues in the CDR3. Trimming took off 5 bases at V and 8 bases at J, with 7 bases between the two ends. The CDR3 is CASSPGYEQFF. CDR3 coding DNA: TGTGCCAGCAGCCCTGGGTATGAGCAGTTCTTC.

Many counts were recorded for this clonotype. V and J are TRBV5-1 and TRBJ2-6, with D perhaps TRBD1 (6 bases). V lost 3 bases and J lost 2, with 18 bases in between. The CDR3 loop spans 18 amino acids. Germline V gene data show CDR1 as SGHRS and CDR2 as YFSETQ. CDR3 nucleotide sequence: TGCGCCAGCAGCTCAGTGTCCCTGGGGGCGGCTGGGGCCAACGTCCTGACTTTC. Protein sequence: CASSSVSLGAAGANVLTF.

The table lists this clonotype with many counts. The rearrangement uses TRBV20-1 and TRBJ2-2; a possible D gene is TRBD1 (5 bases). From germline, CDR1 is DFQATT and CDR2 SNEGSKA (reference sequence). The CDR3 consists of 13 residues. With 8 bases removed from V and 4 bases from J, the gap between germline ends came to 14 bases. This CDR3 is CSFQGSATGELFF. The CDR3 coding sequence is TGCAGTTTCCAGGGTAGTGCCACCGGGGAGCTGTTTTTT.

This clonotype was found many times. This rearrangement joins TRBV4-3 to TRBJ2-1; 9 bases match TRBD1. Germline CDR1 is LGHNA and CDR2 is YSLEER. The junction had 8 bases not matched to a gene; V was cut back by 3 bases and J by 8 bases. The CDR3 runs 15 residues. CDR3 nucleotides: TGCGCCAGCAGCCAGACCCGGGACAGGGTCCATGAGCAGTTCTTC. It encodes CASSQTRDRVHEQFF.

The table lists this clonotype with many counts. The CDR3 spells CASSTTGQETQYF. The CDR3 nucleotides are TGCGCCAGCAGCACCACGGGCCAAGAGACCCAGTACTTC. J is TRBJ2-5 and V is TRBV5-1, with D unclear. V shed 4 bases and J shed 1 base, with 8 bases lying between them. CDR1 and CDR2 from the germline V gene are SGHRS and YFSETQ. CDR3 length equals 13 residues.

This clonotype appeared many times. V and J are TRBV6-2 or TRBV6-3 and TRBJ2-6; D is uncertain. V was shortened by 7 bases and J by 2 bases, with 15 bases between the two germline ends. CDR3 length: 16 amino acids. CDR1 is MNHEY, CDR2 SVGEGT, per germline. Here the CDR3 reads CASIPAARAGANVLTF. CDR3 bases: TGTGCCAGCATACCCGCAGCTAGGGCTGGGGCCAACGTCCTGACTTTC.